This is a list of T cell receptor beta chains from one sample in a study of T cell changes during pregnancy in multiple sclerosis. Sequenced by immunoSEQ multiplex PCR; TCRdb stores in-frame clones only, minus some. The table has roughly 24,000 clones, roughly 89% seen once. Here the sequenced sample was CD8+ T cells from peripheral blood mononuclear cells, taken in the first trimester of pregnancy. The source of these receptors is a female donor in good health, enrolled as a control in a pregnancy study. The conserved cysteine and the conserved F or W are not part of the CDR3 here.

TRBV28 | ASSLTPPSPEAF
TRBV6-5 | ASSPTNTGELF
TRBV7-9 | ASSPGTSYEQY
TRBV6-1 | ASSQRGSSYEQY
TRBV25-1 | ASSESGPFFSTDTQY
TRBV5-4 | ASSLGQAEAF
TRBV4-3 | ASSQEPTSGTGPNYGYT
TRBV30 | AWSVLPGLNTGELF
TRBV7-9 | ASSLWGQEDRSAKLF
TRBV9 | ASSLRLAGGPTDTQY
TRBV11-2 | ASSQATVDTQY
TRBV9 | ASSGGQSNYGYT
TRBV27 | ASRTVSLSNTEAF
TRBV19 | ASSTYSGDTDTQY
TRBV4-3 | ASSPDGGGEQF
TRBV4-3 | ASSQDEGPEAF
TRBV5-4 | ASSLGQLEAF
TRBV6-5 | ASRWEGGYNEQF
TRBV7-6 | ASSPFWVREPKEQY
TRBV5-4 | ASSSSQGPENIQY
TRBV27 | ASSRSTGDLYNSPLH
TRBV4-1 | ASSQGLAGDRGLF
TRBV29-1 | SVSGTRRSNEQF
TRBV5-1 | ASWGSGVDTGELF
TRBV7-8 | ASSFGQGFEKLF
TRBV7-9 | ASSSPTERYEKLF
TRBV10-3 | AISVRSAYEQY
TRBV6-5 | ASWTPGEQY
TRBV9 | ASSVVGGGRDEQF
TRBV7-6 | ASSSRQGASYEQY
TRBV5-1 | ASSFGRGREQF
TRBV5-5 | ASSVQVNRATNEKLF
TRBV7-9 | ASSVSGGRSTDTQY
TRBV27 | ASSPSATNEKLF
TRBV6-4 | ASSDSTSGGDTQY
TRBV4-3 | ASSQERGASYEQY
TRBV27 | ASSPTGHYGYT
TRBV7-9 | ASIGGSNTEAF
TRBV4-3 | ASKGTSGETDTQY
TRBV5-8 | ASSLWTSGVPEETQY
TRBV7-9 | ASSLVAGYTGELF
TRBV4-1 | ASSQDTTNYEQY
TRBV5-6 | ASSLYLPIRGEETQY
TRBV21-1 | ASRKIQGGETQY
TRBV7-9 | ASSERTRQGSDEQY
TRBV5-4 | ASSTSGYEQY
TRBV4-3 | ASSQDLGGETQY
TRBV11-3 | ASSPPRTGEGTDTQY